Each of the 27 T cell receptor beta chains below was sequenced from the same sample in a study of breast tumors, draining lymph nodes, adjacent tissues. The lymph nodes were axillary draining lymph nodes from breast cancer patients. Each CDR3 protein is one row after TCRdb ran MiXCR on the multiplex PCR reads. The table shows 83,000 or so distinct CDR3 sequences, with roughly 20% occurring only once. The sequenced sample consisted of axillary lymph node tissue. The source of these receptors is a female donor with breast cancer. Some clones in this sample may be carry-over from other donors' samples.

Concerning this clonotype itself: It is likely a read error, because the conserved phenylalanine at the end of the CDR3 is missing. Because the CDR3's place on the DNA is in doubt, the DNA is left out and the CDR3 is given as listed by TCRdb. V usage is TRBV3-2 and J usage is TRBJ2-7; the table assigns TRBD2, which was not confirmed against the DNA. TRBV3-2 is shown as a pseudogene. The CDR3 length equals 9 residues, ends included. The CDR3: CASSQGLAG.

The CDR3 bases are TGTGCCAGCAGCCGCAGGGGCCCGATGTACAATGAGCAGTTCTTC. Residues: CASSRRGPMYNEQFF. V usage is TRBV3-1 and J usage is TRBJ2-1; D possibly corresponds to TRBD1 (6 bases). Trimming removed 4 bases at V and 4 bases at J, with 14 bases between. The CDR3 covers 15 residues. Germline V gene lookup returns CDR1 LGHDT and CDR2 YNNKEL (reference sequence).

This clonotype was seen repeatedly, ten times or more. This chain uses TRBV6-2 or TRBV6-3 with TRBJ2-1, with D maybe TRBD2 (6 bases). The V and J ends lost 4 bases and 10 bases respectively, with 14 bases between them. Germline CDR1 and CDR2: MNHEY and SVGEGT. CDR3 length: 13 residues. CDR3: CASSSGLSPEQFF. The CDR3 DNA reads as TGTGCCAGCAGTTCGGGACTCTCCCCGGAGCAGTTCTTC.

This clonotype has a count of ten or more. The genes are TRBV5-1 and TRBJ2-3; D is uncertain. Germline CDR1 reads SGHRS; CDR2 reads YFSETQ. The germline V and J ends were trimmed by 2 bases and 2 bases, with 3 bases remaining between them. The CDR3 loop spans 12 amino acids. The CDR3 spells CASSFLTDTQYF. The CDR3 DNA is TGCGCCAGCAGCTTCCTCACAGATACGCAGTATTTT.

Note on this clonotype: Given a much more abundant clone one base away, this may be a read error. V and J are TRBV7-6 and TRBJ2-5; D perhaps matches TRBD2 (5 bases). The ends were cut back, 6 bases at V and 5 bases at J, with 13 bases in the middle. The CDR3 runs 13 residues. Germline V gene lookup returns CDR1 SGHVS and CDR2 FNYEAQ. The CDR3 nucleotides read TGTGCCAGCAGGCCTAGCCCCTGGGAGACCCAGTACTTC. Translation gives CASRPSPWETQYF.

This clonotype appeared a few times. A much bigger clone sits one base away, suggesting this may be a read error. CDR3 region: CVSSLPLTAGELFF. CDR3 nucleotides: TGTGTCAGCAGTTTACCGCTAACAGCCGGGGAGCTGTTTTTT. The chain is built from TRBV12-3 or TRBV12-4 and TRBJ2-2; D is unresolved. The CDR3 is made up of 14 amino acids.

This clonotype was seen at least ten times. The V gene is TRBV6-5, the J gene TRBJ2-7; 7 bases agree with TRBD2. The germline CDR1 and CDR2 sequences are MNHEY and SVGAGI. The V segment lost 8 bases and the J segment 4 bases; nucleotides outside the gene matches: 8. The length of the CDR3 is 13 residues. The CDR3 region has the DNA TGTGCCAGCGGAGCGGGATACATATACGAGCAGTACTTC. This gives the protein CASGAGYIYEQYF.

In its sample, this clonotype was seen many times. The genes are TRBV5-6 and TRBJ2-7; D tentatively reads TRBD1 or TRBD2 (5 bases each). The V gene lost 2 bases and the J gene lost 2 bases, with 14 bases spanning the gap. Germline-derived CDR1 and CDR2 are SGHDT and YYEEEE. The CDR3 totals 15 residues. CDR3 coding DNA: TGTGCCAGCAGCTTCGGGGCGGGCACGACCTACGAGCAGTACTTC. It yields the protein CASSFGAGTTYEQYF.

This clonotype showed up many times. The chain carries TRBV6-5 and TRBJ1-6; perhaps TRBD1 as D (6 bases). Trimming took off 1 base at V and 2 bases at J, with 21 bases between the two ends. CDR3 length: 20 amino acids. The germline V gene has CDR1 MNHEY and CDR2 SVGAGI. The DNA of the CDR3 is TGTGCCAGCAGTTACTTCCCGGGACACCCGAGGATCCCCTATAATTCACCCCTCCACTTT. Amino acids: CASSYFPGHPRIPYNSPLHF.

Comments on this clonotype: Just one base apart from a much larger clone, this may be a read error. This chain links TRBV11-2 with TRBJ1-2; 9 bases agree with TRBD1. The CDR3 extends over 16 amino acids. CDR1 and CDR2 from the germline V gene are SGHAT and FQNNGV. The CDR3 reads CASSLTGGTGNYGCTF. The DNA for the CDR3 is TGTGCCAGCAGCTTAACGGGGGGGACAGGGAACTATGGCTGCACCTTC.

In its sample, this clonotype was seen many times. The chain joins TRBV10-3 to TRBJ2-1; no clear D. V lost 7 bases and J 0 bases, leaving 10 bases between the germline ends. The CDR3 runs 14 residues. From germline, CDR1 is ENHRY and CDR2 SYGVKD. Written as DNA, the CDR3 is TGTGCCATCAAGGACCGTCGCTCCTACAATGAGCAGTTCTTC. It encodes CAIKDRRSYNEQFF.

This clonotype was seen many times. The gene calls are TRBV10-2 and TRBJ2-7; 10 nucleotides line up with TRBD1. After removal of 6 bases from V and 3 bases from J, the junction contained 8 bases not matched to a gene. CDR3 size: 15 residues. From germline, CDR1 is WSHSY and CDR2 SAAADI. The CDR3 coding sequence is TGCGCCAGCAGCCCTGACGGACAGGGGGACTACGAGCAGTACTTC. Translated, it gives CASSPDGQGDYEQYF.

The chain employs TRBV12-3 or TRBV12-4 and TRBJ2-7; D ambiguous. Trimming cost V 3 bases and J 7 bases, with 16 bases left between them. This CDR3 has 14 amino acids. In nucleotides, the CDR3 is TGTGCCAGCAGTTTCGGGCCAGGTAGCAAGGAGCAGTACTTC. It encodes CASSFGPGSKEQYF.

This clonotype was seen many times. The chain couples TRBV27 to TRBJ1-2, with D possibly TRBD1 on 5 matching bases. CDR3 size: 13 residues. Trimming cost V 8 bases and J 4 bases, with 14 bases left between them. The germline V gene has CDR1 MNHEY and CDR2 SMNVEV (reference sequence). The CDR3 loop is CASRDLRGYGYTF. CDR3 sequence (DNA): TGTGCCAGCCGGGACCTCCGTGGCTATGGCTACACCTTC.

The chain links TRBV30 to TRBJ1-1; D is ambiguous. Germline lookup yields CDR1 GTSNPN and CDR2 SVGIG (reference sequence). The CDR3 runs 12 residues. V lost 0 bases and J 6 bases, leaving 8 bases between the germline ends. DNA of the CDR3: TGTGCCTGGAGTGTACGAGGTTCTGAAGCTTTCTTT. Its translation is CAWSVRGSEAFF. The variable domain in full, with the rest retrieved from reference TRBV30 and TRBJ1-1, is SQTIHQWPATLVQPVGSPLSLECTVEGTSNPNLYWYRQAAGRGLQLLFYSVGIGQISSEVPQNLSASRPQDRQFILSSKKLLLSDSGFYLCAWSVRGSEAFFGQGTRLTVV.

This clonotype was detected once. This may stem from a read error, because a much larger clone lies one nucleotide away. The chain combines TRBV6-2 or TRBV6-3 with TRBJ1-5; D might be TRBD1 (5 bases). Germline assignment: CDR1 MNHEY and CDR2 SVGEGT. V gave up 6 bases and J gave up 7 bases, with 13 bases separating them. The CDR3 is 13 amino acids. CDR3 bases: TGTGCCAGCAGGGCAGACAGCCAACAGCCCCAGCATTTT. As protein: CASRADSQQPQHF.

The CDR3 protein is CATSRQGKTDTQYF. Written as DNA, the CDR3 is TGTGCCACCAGCCGACAAGGGAAGACAGATACGCAGTATTTT. The gene calls are TRBV10-3 and TRBJ2-3, with D unclear. CDR3 length: 14 residues. V lost 10 bases to trimming and J lost 3 bases, with 17 bases between them. Germline CDR1 ENHRY, CDR2 SYGVKD.

This clonotype was observed at least ten times. The chain carries TRBV5-1 and TRBJ2-7; a possible D gene is TRBD2 (5 bases). Germline lookup yields CDR1 SGHRS and CDR2 YFSETQ. Between the trimmed V and J ends, which lost 6 bases and 3 bases, there was a span of 7 bases. CDR3 length: 11 amino acids. The CDR3, as DNA: TGCGCCAGCATGAGGGACTACGAGCAGTACTTC. This translates into CASMRDYEQYF.

This clonotype appeared many times. This chain connects TRBV2 to TRBJ2-5; D is perhaps TRBD2 (5 bases). Germline V gene lookup returns CDR1 SNHLY and CDR2 FYNNEI. The ends were cut back, 6 bases at V and 2 bases at J, with 16 bases in the middle. This CDR3 is 15 amino acids long. CDR3 nucleotides: TGTGCCAGCAGCGAGACCGTAGCGCGTCAAGAGACCCAGTACTTC. It yields the protein CASSETVARQETQYF.

With regard to this clonotype: A much larger clone differs by one base, so this may be a read error. The chain joins TRBV4-3 to TRBJ2-1, with 7 bases matching TRBD1. The CDR3 sequence is 16 residues long. The germline CDR1 and CDR2 sequences are LGHNA and YSLEER. V lost 1 base and J lost 8; bases outside the gene matches: 11. CDR3: CASSQARGQINDEQFF. The CDR3 DNA sequence: TGCGCCAGCAGCCAAGCTCGGGGACAGATCAACGATGAGCAGTTCTTC.

This clonotype has a count of ten or more. CDR3 protein: CASSLGGQLYEQYF. CDR3 nucleotides: TGCGCCAGCAGCTTGGGGGGACAGCTCTACGAGCAGTACTTC. The chain has TRBV5-1 and TRBJ2-7; 7 nucleotides match TRBD1. With V trimmed by 0 bases and J by 3 bases, 3 bases remained unmatched. This CDR3 contains 14 residues. The germline V gene encodes CDR1 SGHRS and CDR2 YFSETQ.

Many counts were recorded for this clonotype. J is TRBJ2-7 and V is TRBV4-1; D perhaps matches TRBD2 (6 bases). Germline V gene data show CDR1 as MGHRA and CDR2 as YSYEKL. The V end lost 6 bases, the J end lost 0 bases, and 15 bases lay between the germline ends. This CDR3 comprises 15 residues. CDR3 nucleotide sequence: TGCGCCAGCAGTCGCACTAGCAAATACTCCTACGAGCAGTACTTC. Protein product: CASSRTSKYSYEQYF.

This clonotype occurred many times. The chain employs TRBV2 and TRBJ1-4; a possible D gene is TRBD1 (5 bases). Deletions cut 1 base from V and 8 bases from J, with 5 bases between. Germline CDR1 SNHLY, CDR2 FYNNEI. CDR3 length equals 12 residues. The CDR3 DNA reads as TGTGCCAGCAGTGAAGGGGGGGAAAAACTGTTTTTT. Translating gives CASSEGGEKLFF.

This clonotype was seen repeatedly, ten times or more. The V and J genes are TRBV13 and TRBJ2-3; D is uncertain. Trimming shortened V by 2 bases and J by 3 bases, and 3 bases separated the two germline ends. Germline lookup yields CDR1 PRHDT and CDR2 FYEKMQ (reference sequence). This CDR3 spans 12 amino acids. The DNA of the CDR3 is TGTGCCAGCAGCTTAATAACAGATACGCAGTATTTT. Protein sequence: CASSLITDTQYF.

There are many counts of this clonotype. The CDR3 sequence is CSAVPRDKTYEQYF. Here the CDR3 DNA reads TGCAGTGCTGTCCCCCGGGACAAGACCTACGAGCAGTACTTC. The chain couples TRBV20-1 to TRBJ2-7; D possibly corresponds to TRBD1 (6 bases). The CDR3 extends over 14 amino acids. Trimming shortened V by 5 bases and J by 2 bases, and 16 bases separated the two germline ends. Germline V gene lookup returns CDR1 DFQATT and CDR2 SNEGSKA (reference sequence).

This clonotype has a single count. A read error may be the cause here, since a much bigger clone is one base away. The chain uses TRBV5-4 and TRBJ1-4, with D tentatively TRBD1 (5 bases). Germline lookup yields CDR1 SGHNT and CDR2 YYREEE (reference sequence). The CDR3 extends over 13 amino acids. The CDR3 region has the DNA TGTGCCAGCAGCTTGAGGGGAAATGGAAAACTGTTTTTT. Translating gives CASSLRGNGKLFF.

This clonotype was observed at least ten times. The chain employs TRBV4-2 and TRBJ1-2; D is uncertain. The germline CDR1 and CDR2 sequences are LGHNA and YNFKEQ. V lost 1 base to trimming and J lost 3 bases, with 12 bases between them. The CDR3 length is 15 residues. In DNA form, the CDR3 reads TGTGCCAGCAGCCAAGGGGCCGGGTTTGACTATGGCTACACCTTC. Translation: CASSQGAGFDYGYTF.